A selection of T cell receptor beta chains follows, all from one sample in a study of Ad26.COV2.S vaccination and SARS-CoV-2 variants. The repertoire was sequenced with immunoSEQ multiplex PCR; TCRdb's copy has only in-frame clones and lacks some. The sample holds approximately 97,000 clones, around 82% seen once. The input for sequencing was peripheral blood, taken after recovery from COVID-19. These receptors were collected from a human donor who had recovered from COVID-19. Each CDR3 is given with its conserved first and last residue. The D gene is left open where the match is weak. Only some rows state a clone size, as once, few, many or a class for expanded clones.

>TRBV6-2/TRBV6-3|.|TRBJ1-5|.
CASSQQGGWQPQHF
TGTGCCAGCAGTCAACAGGGAGGATGGCAGCCCCAGCATTTT
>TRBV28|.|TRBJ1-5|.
CASSLPEFGKPQHF
TGTGCCAGCAGTTTACCCGAATTCGGGAAGCCCCAGCATTTT
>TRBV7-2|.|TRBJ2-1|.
CASSLAGEPNYNEQFF
TGTGCCAGCAGCTTAGCGGGCGAGCCAAACTACAATGAGCAGTTCTTC
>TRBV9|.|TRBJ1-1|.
CASSPSGRRAAFF
TGTGCCAGCAGCCCAAGTGGACGGAGGGCGGCTTTCTTT
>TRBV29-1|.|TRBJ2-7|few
CSVEGNRDPDYEQYF
TGCAGCGTTGAAGGCAACCGGGACCCAGACTACGAGCAGTACTTC
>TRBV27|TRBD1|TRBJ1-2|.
CASSYQGAGGYTF
TGTGCCAGCAGCTACCAGGGGGCGGGGGGCTACACCTTC
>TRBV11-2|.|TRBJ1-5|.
CASSREGRPNQPQHF
TGTGCCAGCAGCCGAGAGGGAAGACCTAATCAGCCCCAGCATTTT
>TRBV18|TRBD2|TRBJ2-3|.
CASSLSGGGTDTQYF
TGTGCCAGCTCACTAAGCGGGGGAGGCACAGATACGCAGTATTTT
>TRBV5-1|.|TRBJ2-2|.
CASSLLGSQTGELFF
TGCGCCAGCAGCTTGCTGGGAAGCCAAACCGGGGAGCTGTTTTTT
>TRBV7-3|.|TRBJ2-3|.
CASSSSPGSPDTQYF
TGTGCCAGCAGCTCCTCTCCGGGGTCGCCAGATACGCAGTATTTT
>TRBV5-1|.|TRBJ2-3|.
CASSLSEPSTDTQYF
TGCGCCAGCAGCTTGAGCGAACCTAGCACAGATACGCAGTATTTT
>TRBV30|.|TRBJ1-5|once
CACSVASGDQPQHF
TGTGCTTGTAGTGTTGCTTCGGGGGATCAGCCCCAGCATTTT
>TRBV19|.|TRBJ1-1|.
CASIWQADLGTEAFF
TGTGCCAGTATTTGGCAGGCCGACCTCGGCACTGAAGCTTTCTTT
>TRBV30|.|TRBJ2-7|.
CAGSGVSYEQYF
TGTGCCGGATCAGGGGTCTCCTACGAGCAGTACTTC
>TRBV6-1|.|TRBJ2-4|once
CASSEPATAKNIQYF
TGTGCCAGCAGTGAACCAGCCACAGCCAAAAACATTCAGTACTTC